The 26 T cell receptor beta chains presented below share a single source sample, sequenced in a study of cytomegalovirus exposure and HLA in healthy donors. Assay used: immunoSEQ multiplex PCR; TCRdb lists only in-frame clones, some missing. The table lists approximately 170,000 clones, 85% of them singletons, with around 2% in the top ten. What was sequenced was PBMCs. The receptors stem from a man aged 25 to 45 in good health and CMV-seropositive.

CDR3 sequence: CASSHGTGGGNQPQHF. The CDR3 region has the DNA TGTGCCAGCAGCCATGGGACAGGGGGCGGCAATCAGCCCCAGCATTTT. The chain couples TRBV5-8 to TRBJ1-5; 12 nucleotides agree with TRBD1. Germline values: CDR1 SGHTS, CDR2 YDEGEE. The CDR3 runs 16 residues. V lost 4 bases, J lost 2 bases, and 4 bases stayed unmatched.

The rearrangement joins TRBV30 to TRBJ1-5; D not resolved. With 0 bases removed from V and 6 bases from J, the gap between germline ends came to 6 bases. The CDR3 contains 12 residues. Germline CDR1 GTSNPN, CDR2 SVGIG (reference sequence). In nucleotides, the CDR3 is TGTGCCTGGAGTGTAGCGGGTCAGCCCCAGCATTTT. It encodes CAWSVAGQPQHF.

The chain is built from TRBV2 and TRBJ2-7; D may be TRBD2 (6 bases). The CDR3 contains 14 residues. Germline CDR1 is SNHLY and CDR2 is FYNNEI. V was cut by 3 bases and J by 4 bases, with 13 bases left in between. The CDR3 nucleotides read TGTGCCAGCAGTGAGGGCGGCAGCGGGTACGAGCAGTACTTC. Protein: CASSEGGSGYEQYF. Full variable domain (remainder filled in from reference TRBV2 and TRBJ2-7): EPEVTQTPSHQVTQMGQEVILRCVPISNHLYFYWYRQILGQKVEFLVSFYNNEISEKSEIFDDQFSVERPDGSNFTLKIRSTKLEDSAMYFCASSEGGSGYEQYFGPGTRLTVT.

The genes are TRBV5-1 and TRBJ2-7, with 9 nucleotides matching TRBD2. Germline CDR1 reads SGHRS; CDR2 reads YFSETQ. Germline trimming cut 4 bases from V and 5 bases from J; bases unmatched to any gene: 10. The CDR3 sequence is 15 residues long. The CDR3 is CASSPSGGGGNEQYF. As DNA, the CDR3 is TGCGCCAGCAGCCCCTCTGGCGGGGGGGGCAACGAGCAGTACTTC.

This chain joins TRBV6-5 and TRBJ2-2; D ambiguous. The CDR3 spans 14 residues. Between the trimmed V and J ends, which lost 2 bases and 9 bases, there was a span of 13 bases. From germline, CDR1 is MNHEY and CDR2 SVGAGI. The CDR3 loop reads CASSYEAPGRELFF. DNA for the CDR3: TGTGCCAGCAGTTACGAGGCTCCCGGCAGGGAGCTGTTTTTT.

The chain links TRBV19 to TRBJ1-6; D is unclear. Per the germline V gene, CDR1 is LNHDA and CDR2 is SQIVND (reference sequence). The CDR3 extends over 16 amino acids. V dropped 3 bases and J dropped 0 bases, with 9 bases sitting between them. The CDR3 sequence is CASSIQTSSYNSPLHF. Here the CDR3 DNA reads TGTGCCAGTAGTATCCAAACGAGCTCCTATAATTCACCCCTCCACTTT.

The chain joins TRBV7-2 to TRBJ1-5; D gene uncertain. This CDR3 has 13 residues. V lost 1 base and J lost 5, with 6 bases in between. Per germline, CDR1 SGHTA and CDR2 FQGNSA. In DNA, the CDR3 is TGTGCCAGCAGCTTAGGGAGGGATCAGCCCCAGCATTTT. Its protein product is CASSLGRDQPQHF.

The chain carries TRBV27 and TRBJ2-7, with TRBD2 matching over 9 bases. This CDR3 has 15 residues. V trimming: 4 bases; J trimming: 7 bases; junction bases outside the gene matches: 11. Germline V gene sequence: CDR1 MNHEY, CDR2 SMNVEV (reference sequence). The CDR3 DNA is TGTGCCAGCAGTTCTAGACTAGCGGTGGTCGGGGAGCAGTACTTC. It specifies CASSSRLAVVGEQYF.

V and J are TRBV25-1 and TRBJ1-5; TRBD1 is a possible D gene (6 bases). The germline gives CDR1 MGHDK, CDR2 SYGVNS. Trimming left V 3 bases short and J 7 bases short, with 10 bases between. CDR3 length equals 13 residues. The CDR3, as DNA: TGTGCCAGCAGTGAGGGCGGGGGCCAGCCCCAGCATTTT. Residues: CASSEGGGQPQHF.

The chain joins TRBV5-1 to TRBJ2-2; 8 bases map to TRBD2. The CDR3 length is 16 residues. Germline values: CDR1 SGHRS, CDR2 YFSETQ. With 0 bases clipped from V and 4 bases from J, the junction kept 5 bases outside the gene matches. The CDR3 reads CASSLVRTSTTGELFF. CDR3 coding DNA: TGCGCCAGCAGCTTGGTAAGGACTAGCACCACCGGGGAGCTGTTTTTT.

V and J are TRBV27 and TRBJ1-5; the D is unclear. The CDR3 covers 14 residues. Germline V gene sequence: CDR1 MNHEY, CDR2 SMNVEV (reference sequence). Trimming took 3 bases from V and 3 from J, leaving 9 bases between them. The CDR3 sequence: CASSFGGFNQPQHF. CDR3 DNA: TGTGCCAGCAGTTTCGGAGGGTTCAATCAGCCCCAGCATTTT.

The V call is TRBV27, the J call TRBJ2-1; the match to TRBD1 covers 9 bases. J gave up 8 bases and V 5 bases, and 7 bases lay outside the gene matches. This CDR3 comprises 14 residues. CDR1 and CDR2 (germline): MNHEY, SMNVEV (reference sequence). In DNA form, the CDR3 reads TGTGCCAGCAGTGCCGGACAGGGGACAGATGAGCAGTTCTTC. Its translation is CASSAGQGTDEQFF.

The rearrangement joins TRBV7-2 to TRBJ1-4; D is possibly TRBD1 (5 bases). Germline lookup yields CDR1 SGHTA and CDR2 FQGNSA. Trimming cost V 1 base and J 1 base, with 7 bases left between them. There are 15 residues in the CDR3. This CDR3 is CASSLVTGTNEKLFF. CDR3 DNA: TGTGCCAGCAGCTTAGTTACAGGAACTAATGAAAAACTGTTTTTT.

This clone was found a few times. The V and J genes are TRBV5-6 and TRBJ2-2; 7 bases match TRBD1. The germline CDR1 and CDR2 sequences are SGHDT and YYEEEE. V gave up 0 bases and J gave up 6 bases; unmatched junction bases: 2. The CDR3 covers 14 residues. The CDR3 sequence is CASSLVDRSGELFF. For the CDR3, the DNA is TGTGCCAGCAGCTTGGTGGACAGGTCCGGGGAGCTGTTTTTT.

V and J are TRBV5-6 and TRBJ2-5; 9 nucleotides agree with TRBD2. Looked up from germline, CDR1 is SGHDT and CDR2 is YYEEEE. The V gene end was trimmed by 1 base and the J gene end by 6 bases; junction bases not matched to a gene: 7. The CDR3 has 15 amino acids. CDR3 nucleotide sequence: TGTGCCAGCAGCTTGATCAGGACTAGCGAGAAGACCCAGTACTTC. Protein product: CASSLIRTSEKTQYF.

V gene TRBV5-5 combines with J gene TRBJ1-2; possibly TRBD1 for D (6 bases). Per the germline V gene, CDR1 is SGHKS and CDR2 is YYEKEE (reference sequence). There are 15 residues in the CDR3. Trimming pared 0 bases from V and 1 base from J, leaving 10 bases between. CDR3 sequence: CASSLDRVSNYGYTF. Here the CDR3 DNA reads TGTGCCAGCAGCTTGGACAGGGTCAGTAACTATGGCTACACCTTC.

The V call is TRBV6-1, the J call TRBJ2-5, with D perhaps TRBD1 (6 bases). This CDR3 is 13 amino acids long. Trimming pared 3 bases from V and 5 bases from J, leaving 10 bases between. Germline V gives CDR1 MNHNS, CDR2 SASEGT. The CDR3 nucleotides read TGTGCCAGCAGTGAGGAAACAGGGGAGACCCAGTACTTC. Translating gives CASSEETGETQYF.

V and J are TRBV4-1 and TRBJ2-1, with 9 bases lining up with TRBD1. The germline V gene has CDR1 MGHRA and CDR2 YSYEKL. The CDR3 extends over 19 amino acids. J lost 6 bases, V lost 4 bases, and 19 bases had no gene match. The CDR3 sequence is CASSPHPPVGTGGFNEQFF. The CDR3 DNA follows: TGCGCCAGCAGCCCGCACCCACCCGTTGGAACAGGGGGCTTCAATGAGCAGTTCTTC.

J is TRBJ2-3 and V is TRBV19; 16 nucleotides line up with TRBD2. V lost 4 bases and J lost 0; bases outside the gene matches: 16. The germline V gene encodes CDR1 LNHDA and CDR2 SQIVND (reference sequence). The CDR3 spans 22 residues. The CDR3 DNA is TGTGCCAGTAGTACTATAATCCTCGGGACTAGCGGGGGGGCATCAAGCACAGATACGCAGTATTTT. Encoded protein: CASSTIILGTSGGASSTDTQYF.

V is TRBV6-1 and J is TRBJ1-2; 7 bases match TRBD1. This CDR3 spans 14 amino acids. CDR1 MNHNS and CDR2 SASEGT come from the germline V gene. The J segment lost 1 base and the V segment lost 6 bases, leaving 5 bases of the junction unmatched. The CDR3: CASRTGIGNYGYTF. The CDR3 coding sequence is TGTGCCAGCAGGACAGGGATTGGTAACTATGGCTACACCTTC.

The chain couples TRBV9 to TRBJ2-3; 8 bases are a match to TRBD2. The CDR3 is 16 amino acids. Germline V gene data show CDR1 as SGDLS and CDR2 as YYNGEE. Losses at the gene ends were 0 bases for V and 5 bases for J; bases not matched to a gene: 8. The CDR3 region is CASSVEAGARGDTQYF. As DNA, the CDR3 is TGTGCCAGCAGCGTAGAAGCGGGGGCCAGAGGAGATACGCAGTATTTT.

V and J are TRBV4-3 and TRBJ2-3; 9 positions match TRBD2. The CDR3 is 16 residues long. The trim removed 0 bases at V and 4 bases at J, leaving 5 bases unmatched. CDR1 LGHNA and CDR2 YSLEER come from the germline V gene. The DNA for the CDR3 is TGCGCCAGCAGCCAAGAATTAGCGGGGGTGGCAGATACGCAGTATTTT. This translates into CASSQELAGVADTQYF.

This clone appeared a few times. The chain carries TRBV27 and TRBJ2-2; TRBD2 matches 10 bases. This CDR3 spans 15 amino acids. V lost 5 bases, J lost 1 base, and 1 base stayed unmatched. Germline CDR1 and CDR2: MNHEY and SMNVEV (reference sequence). In DNA form, the CDR3 reads TGTGCCAGCAGTGTAGCGGGGGGGAACACCGGGGAGCTGTTTTTT. Protein sequence: CASSVAGGNTGELFF.

V usage is TRBV5-1 and J usage is TRBJ2-4, with TRBD1 matching over 12 bases. V dropped 3 bases and J dropped 0; count of bases not matched to a gene: 13. Germline-derived CDR1 and CDR2 are SGHRS and YFSETQ. This CDR3 has 20 amino acids. The CDR3 here is CASSWGTGGIIELAKNIQYF. CDR3 DNA sequence: TGCGCCAGCAGCTGGGGGACAGGGGGCATTATAGAATTAGCCAAAAACATTCAGTACTTC.

The chain links TRBV5-1 to TRBJ2-7; TRBD2 is a possible D gene (7 bases). V lost 4 bases, J lost 5 bases, and 16 bases lay in between. CDR1 is SGHRS, CDR2 YFSETQ, per germline. This CDR3 comprises 14 residues. Here the CDR3 reads CASSGGRGANEQYF. DNA for the CDR3: TGCGCCAGCAGCGGGGGCCGGGGGGCCAACGAGCAGTACTTC. Full variable domain (remainder filled in from reference TRBV5-1 and TRBJ2-7): KAGVTQTPRYLIKTRGQQVTLSCSPISGHRSVSWYQQTPGQGLQFLFEYFSETQRNKGNFPGRFSGRQFSNSRSEMNVSTLELGDSALYLCASSGGRGANEQYFGPGTRLTVT.

The V and J genes are TRBV7-9 and TRBJ2-7; 8 nucleotides align to TRBD2. The germline V gene has CDR1 SEHNR and CDR2 FQNEAQ (reference sequence). This CDR3 has 14 amino acids. V dropped 1 base and J dropped 4; count of bases not matched to a gene: 3. The CDR3 DNA follows: TGTGCCAGCAGCTTAGACGGGGGGGCGTACGAGCAGTACTTC. Translated: CASSLDGGAYEQYF.